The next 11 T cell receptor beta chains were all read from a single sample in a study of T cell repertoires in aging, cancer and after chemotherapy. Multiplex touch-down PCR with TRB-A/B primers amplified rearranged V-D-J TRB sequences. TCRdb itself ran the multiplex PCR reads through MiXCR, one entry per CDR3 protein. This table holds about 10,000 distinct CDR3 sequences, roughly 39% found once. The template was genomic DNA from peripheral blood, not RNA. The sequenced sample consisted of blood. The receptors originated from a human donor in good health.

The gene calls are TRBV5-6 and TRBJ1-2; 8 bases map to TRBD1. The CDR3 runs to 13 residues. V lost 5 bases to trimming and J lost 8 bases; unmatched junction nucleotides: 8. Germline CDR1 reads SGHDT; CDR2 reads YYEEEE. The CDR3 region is CASSLSGGRGYTF. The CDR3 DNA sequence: TGTGCCAGCAGTTTGTCAGGGGGCCGGGGCTACACCTTC.

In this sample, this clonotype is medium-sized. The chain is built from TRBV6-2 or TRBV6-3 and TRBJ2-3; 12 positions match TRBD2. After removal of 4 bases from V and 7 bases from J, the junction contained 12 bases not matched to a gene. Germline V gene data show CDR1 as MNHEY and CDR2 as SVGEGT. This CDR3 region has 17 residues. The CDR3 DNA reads TGTGCCAGCAGTTCTCCGGAGACTAGCGGGAGTTATCATACGCAGTATTTT. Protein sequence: CASSSPETSGSYHTQYF.

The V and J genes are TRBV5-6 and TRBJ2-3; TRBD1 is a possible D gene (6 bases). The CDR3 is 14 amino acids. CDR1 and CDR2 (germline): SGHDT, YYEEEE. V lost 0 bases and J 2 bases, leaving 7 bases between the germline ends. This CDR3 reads CASSLDRVTDTQYF. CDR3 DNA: TGTGCCAGCAGCTTGGACAGGGTCACAGATACGCAGTATTTT.

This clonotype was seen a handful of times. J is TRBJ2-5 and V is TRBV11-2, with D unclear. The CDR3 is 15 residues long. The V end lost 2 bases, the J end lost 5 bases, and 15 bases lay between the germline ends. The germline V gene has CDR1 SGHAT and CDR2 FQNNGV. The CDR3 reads CASSLRASQAETQYF. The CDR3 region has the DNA TGTGCCAGCAGCTTAAGGGCCTCCCAGGCGGAGACCCAGTACTTC.

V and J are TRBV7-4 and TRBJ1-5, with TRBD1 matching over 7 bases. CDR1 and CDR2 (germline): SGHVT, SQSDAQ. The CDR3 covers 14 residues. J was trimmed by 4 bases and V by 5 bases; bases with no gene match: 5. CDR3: CASSPTGPNQPQHF. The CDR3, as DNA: TGTGCCAGCAGCCCGACAGGGCCAAATCAGCCCCAGCATTTT. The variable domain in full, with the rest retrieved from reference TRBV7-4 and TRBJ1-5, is GAGVSQSPRYKVAKRGRDVALRCDSISGHVTLYWYRQTLGQGSEVLTYSQSDAQRDKSGRPSGRFSAERPERSVSTLKIQRTEQGDSAVYLCASSPTGPNQPQHFGDGTRLSIL.

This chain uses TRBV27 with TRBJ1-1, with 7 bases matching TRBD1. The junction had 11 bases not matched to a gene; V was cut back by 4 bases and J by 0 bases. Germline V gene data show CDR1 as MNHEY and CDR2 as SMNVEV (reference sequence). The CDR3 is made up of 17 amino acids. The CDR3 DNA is TGTGCCAGCAGTTCGTTATTCCGGGACAGCATGAACACTGAAGCTTTCTTT. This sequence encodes CASSSLFRDSMNTEAFF.

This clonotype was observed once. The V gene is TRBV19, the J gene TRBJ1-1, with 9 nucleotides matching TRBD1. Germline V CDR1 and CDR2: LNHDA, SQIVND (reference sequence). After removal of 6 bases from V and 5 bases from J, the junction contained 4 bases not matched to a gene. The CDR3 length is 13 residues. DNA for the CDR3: TGTGCCAGTAGGGGACAGGGTGAGACTGAAGCTTTCTTT. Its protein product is CASRGQGETEAFF.

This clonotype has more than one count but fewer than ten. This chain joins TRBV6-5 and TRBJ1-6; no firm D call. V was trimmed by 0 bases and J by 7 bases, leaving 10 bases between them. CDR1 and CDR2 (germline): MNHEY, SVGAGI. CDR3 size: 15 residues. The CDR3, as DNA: TGTGCCAGCAGTTACTCGGCGGACCCCAATTCACCCCTCCACTTT. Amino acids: CASSYSADPNSPLHF.

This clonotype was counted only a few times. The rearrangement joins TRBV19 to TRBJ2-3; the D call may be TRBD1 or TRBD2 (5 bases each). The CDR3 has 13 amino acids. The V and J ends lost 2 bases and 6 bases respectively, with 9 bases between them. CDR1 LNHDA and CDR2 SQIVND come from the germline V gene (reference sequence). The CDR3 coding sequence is TGTGCCAGTAGTATATGGGGGAGTGATACGCAGTATTTT. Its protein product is CASSIWGSDTQYF.

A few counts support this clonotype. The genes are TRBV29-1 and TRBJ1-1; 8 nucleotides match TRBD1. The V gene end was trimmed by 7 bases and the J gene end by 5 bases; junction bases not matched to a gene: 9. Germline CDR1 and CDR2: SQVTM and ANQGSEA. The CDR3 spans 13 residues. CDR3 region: CSARTGRGTEAFF. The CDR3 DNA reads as TGCAGCGCCAGGACAGGGCGGGGAACTGAAGCTTTCTTT.

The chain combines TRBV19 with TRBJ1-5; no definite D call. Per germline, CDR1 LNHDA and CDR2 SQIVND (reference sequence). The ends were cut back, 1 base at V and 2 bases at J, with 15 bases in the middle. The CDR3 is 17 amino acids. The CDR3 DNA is TGTGCCAGTAGTATAGGTGCGGACCGGAAGGGCAATCAGCCCCAGCATTTT. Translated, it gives CASSIGADRKGNQPQHF.